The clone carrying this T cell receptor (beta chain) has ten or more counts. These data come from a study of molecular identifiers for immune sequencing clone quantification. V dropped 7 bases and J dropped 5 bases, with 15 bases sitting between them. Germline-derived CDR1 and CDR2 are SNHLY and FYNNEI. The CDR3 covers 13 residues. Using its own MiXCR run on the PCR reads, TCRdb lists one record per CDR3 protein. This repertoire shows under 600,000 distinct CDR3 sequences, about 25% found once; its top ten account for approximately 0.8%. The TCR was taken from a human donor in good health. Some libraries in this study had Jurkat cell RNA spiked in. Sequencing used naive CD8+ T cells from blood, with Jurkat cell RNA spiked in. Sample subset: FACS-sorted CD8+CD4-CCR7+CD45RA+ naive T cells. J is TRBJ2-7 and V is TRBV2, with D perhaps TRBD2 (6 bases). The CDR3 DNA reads TGTGCCAGCACCGAGGACGGAGGGGACGAGCAGTACTTC. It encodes CASTEDGGDEQYF.